This is a list of T cell receptor beta chains from one sample in a study of T cell repertoires in aging, cancer and after chemotherapy. TCRdb re-derived calls from the multiplex PCR reads in MiXCR, one entry per CDR3 protein. The sample includes some 9,000 distinct CDR3 sequences, more than 20% of them seen just once. Source material: blood. All receptors come from a human donor with a blood cancer. CDR3s include the opening cysteine and the closing phenylalanine or tryptophan.

TRBV7-9	TRBJ2-7	CASSGQGNEQYF
TRBV27	TRBJ1-1	CASAGHSGVTEAFF
TRBV19	TRBJ1-5	CASRGVSDNQPQHF
TRBV18	TRBJ1-3	CASSPNTLGNTIYF
TRBV5-1	TRBJ2-5	CASSLEAAQETQYF
TRBV12-3/TRBV12-4	TRBJ2-3	CASSPGTSGGEDTQYF
TRBV19	TRBJ2-1	CASSTYRGLRREGLNEQFF
TRBV28	TRBJ2-1	CAVRGASGYNEQFF
TRBV6-4	TRBJ2-3	CASSDNTGADTQYF
TRBV6-6	TRBJ1-5	CASSETGGVNQPQHF
TRBV4-1	TRBJ2-2	CASSQPDTPNTGELFF
TRBV14	TRBJ2-1	CASSHAGGRGNEQFF
TRBV7-3	TRBJ2-1	CASRGGGTSGRASYNEQFF
TRBV11-2	TRBJ2-3	CASSSTGYRGDTQYF
TRBV6-4	TRBJ2-3	CASSASGTDTQYF
TRBV14	TRBJ2-5	CASSQVRETQYF
TRBV28	TRBJ2-6	CASSLPLGSGANVLTF
TRBV30	TRBJ2-5	CAFEILKTQYF
TRBV5-1	TRBJ2-7	CASSWGQGEYEQYF
TRBV5-1	TRBJ2-3	CASSLGLAGVTKQYF
TRBV11-1	TRBJ1-3	CASSQGQGDRNTIYF
TRBV10-3	TRBJ1-2	CAITTGDNYGYTF
TRBV5-5	TRBJ1-2	CASSGRDGLYGYTF
TRBV27	TRBJ2-1	CASSFRQGLASGNNEQFF
TRBV5-4	TRBJ2-2	CASSFNGRANTGELFF
TRBV7-3	TRBJ1-1	CASSSGQNTEAFF
TRBV10-3	TRBJ1-6	CAISESENSPLHF
TRBV20-1	TRBJ1-2	CSASFGGYTF
TRBV5-4	TRBJ2-3	CASSLRGGTHTQYF
TRBV30	TRBJ2-3	CAWSSLAGDADTQYF
TRBV13	TRBJ2-3	CASSLRDRGRKDTQYF
TRBV29-1	TRBJ2-1	CSVEGLALPPEQFF
TRBV24-1	TRBJ2-2	CATSDRTPNTGELFF
TRBV6-1	TRBJ1-5	CASSGTGEGGYSNQPQHF
TRBV18	TRBJ1-3	CASHTQGTSGNTIYF
TRBV7-2	TRBJ1-4	CASSSSPTNEKLFF
TRBV19	TRBJ2-5	CASSIPSGGQETQYF
TRBV6-4	TRBJ2-7	CASSEDRATYEQYF
TRBV10-3	TRBJ2-7	CATGQAKPYEQYF
TRBV19	TRBJ2-1	CASSRTSDEQFF
TRBV6-1	TRBJ1-5	CASSPWDGNSNQPQHF
TRBV6-1	TRBJ2-3	CASRRTSVYTDTQYF
TRBV29-1	TRBJ2-1	CSVEDQSVPGLAGVGEQFF
TRBV6-6	TRBJ2-7	CASSYSYSVAGGPVAEQYF
TRBV7-2	TRBJ2-1	CASTADRLSYNEQFF
TRBV5-1	TRBJ1-3	CASSLTQGIAGNTIYF
TRBV6-5	TRBJ1-6	CASSWRDSPLHF
TRBV20-1	TRBJ1-2	CSARDRANYGYTF
TRBV24-1	TRBJ1-1	CATSDLGKGPGEAFF
TRBV7-2	TRBJ2-1	CASSWTSLAEQFF
TRBV9	TRBJ1-6	CASSSDGARNSPLHF
TRBV6-2/TRBV6-3	TRBJ2-1	CASQRGPNEQFF